This T cell receptor (beta chain) stems from a study of shared clonotypes between healthy human individuals (TCRdb year 2020). The study in broad terms: A few men and a couple of women, aged 18 to 49 years, made up the cohort. For each donor, three plates each were used for CD4 naive and CD4 memory, two plates were used for CD8 naive, and one plate was used for CD8 memory. To estimate repertoire size and how much clonotypes are shared between individuals, the study performed deep sequencing of blood TCR repertoires from a handful of healthy adults. Libraries were prepared and TCR repertoires were sequenced by different laboratories using diverse techniques, in order to increase sequencing depth and limit assay-specific biases. Leukapheresis yielded between about 0.8 and 8.9 billion PBMCs per donor.

Taken from cysteine to phenylalanine, the CDR3 has 12 residues. Of all the DNA, just the CDR3 is kept, 36 bases in frame from base 1. Relative to germline, V is 0 bases shorter and J is 4 bases shorter, with 4 bases between their ends. Via the germline V gene (reference sequence), CDR1 is SEHNR and CDR2 FQNEAQ. Using the deep immunoSEQ assay, multiplex PCR amplified TCR CDR3 regions from genomic DNA. Genomic DNA extracted from each cell subset was distributed evenly over all wells of several immunoSEQ 96-well plates, and each plate served as one replicate. For sorted subsets, around 200 ng genomic DNA, equal to 25,000 to 35,000 T cell genomes, was loaded into each replicate PCR. Purified libraries were measured with a Qubit 3.0 fluorometer, size-checked on a Bioanalyzer 2100, and measured again with the KAPA Library Quantification kit. Every immunoSEQ 96-well plate was sequenced on a separate single-read 150-cycle Illumina NextSeq 550 flow cell. In the original analysis: The immunoSEQ output contained only junctional sequences without quality scores, so filtering could not match that applied to full-length reads. Sequences were annotated with PyIR, a Python wrapper for IgBLAST v1.9, using IMGT germline references to assign V/J genes and CDR3. Reads were removed for weak V/J assignments (E-value above 1e-6), missing CDR3, stop codons, out-of-frame junctions, or ambiguous translated residues. V3J clonotypes were defined as sequences sharing an identical inferred V gene, J gene, and CDR3 amino acid sequence. The percentage overlap between two repertoires was calculated by dividing the number of shared unique clonotypes by the size of the smaller repertoire. RTK rarefaction, the Chao1 estimator, and Recon v2.1 estimates of unobserved clonotypes were used to assess repertoire richness. OLGA was used to compute generation probabilities for all TCRbeta clonotypes that the gDNA method yielded from several donors. TCRdb's version of the immuneACCESS table is confined to in-frame rearrangements and falls short of the full clone set. An unresolved V gene accounts for under half of the shortfall where checked; the remainder is of unknown origin. V, J and clone size are taken as reported in that table, and D and trimming were inferred from the DNA itself. Present in this sample are around 2,000,000 clones, roughly 94% of which were seen just once. The top ten clonotypes cover roughly 1.2% of the sample.

A note on this clone: The target of this receptor is not known. No base qualities exist here, and no much larger clone lies one base off it.

CD8 naive samples were obtained by positive selection for CCR7 among CD45RO-negative cells, yielding a CD45RA+CCR7+ population from which TemRA cells were excluded. The donors were healthy, HIV-negative adults with no recently reported acute infections or vaccinations. Every donor was a Caucasian adult living in Nashville, Tennessee, USA. After blood collection by leukapheresis, PBMCs were isolated using Ficoll-Histopaque density gradient centrifugation and then cryopreserved in the vapor phase of liquid nitrogen. Analytical flow cytometry was used to check the purity and quantity of every magnetically sorted T cell population. Genomic DNA was isolated from each sorted fraction and quantified by UV absorbance on a Nanodrop 2000c. The research as a whole found: Rarefaction of sorted-subset datasets indicated incomplete sequencing despite the large sequencing depth. Estimated clonotype richness was generally larger for naive than for memory subsets. Higher generation probabilities were observed for clonotypes shared by all four sorted-subset donors than for non-shared clonotypes. Sampling was restricted to blood, and TCR repertoires in tissues likely differ from the TCR repertoires found in blood. Pairwise subsampling led to the expectation that sequencing depth would affect the degree of clonotype sharing among donors. Sharing across a handful of donors was observed for about 5% of naive CD4, over 3% of naive CD8, around 2.5% of memory CD4, and about 0.39% of memory CD8 clonotypes. Because the study included only a small number of donors, the genetic and exposure-history diversity represented was limited.

The sequencing input was naive CD8+ T cells sorted from blood. What this sample's cell subset or site label stands for: CD45RA+CCR7+. The chain employs TRBV7-9 and TRBJ2-7, with no reliable assignment of the D segment. The receptor comes from a man aged 18 to 30 in good health. The CDR3 region: CASSLAQYEQYF. The sequenced DNA: TGTGCCAGCAGCTTAGCCCAGTACGAGCAGTACTTC.